One and the same sample provided the 18 T cell receptor beta chains below, sequenced in a study of blood T cell repertoires in COVID-19. Here immunoSEQ multiplex PCR was the method, and the copy in TCRdb shows in-frame clones only, minus some. The sample carries 90,000 to 100,000 clones, around nine tenths recorded once. Sequencing used peripheral blood. These receptors originate from a human donor in a cohort sampled during active COVID-19.

The chain is built from TRBV3-1 (or the pseudogene TRBV3-2) and TRBJ2-5; TRBD2 is a possible D gene (6 bases). The CDR3 extends over 16 amino acids. Trimming shortened V by 1 base and J by 9 bases, and 21 bases separated the two germline ends. Looked up from germline, CDR1 is LGHDT and CDR2 is YNNKEL (reference sequence). CDR3 nucleotide sequence: TGTGCCAGCAGCCAAGTACCCAGCGGCAGCTGGGGGGCCCAGTACTTC. Translating gives CASSQVPSGSWGAQYF.

V gene TRBV9 combines with J gene TRBJ1-4; tentatively, D is TRBD1 (5 bases). V was pared by 3 bases and J by 5 bases, with 14 bases between. The CDR3 totals 15 residues. The germline gives CDR1 SGDLS, CDR2 YYNGEE. The CDR3 DNA reads as TGTGCCAGCAGCGCGGGGGTAGGGGACAATGAAAAACTGTTTTTT. As protein: CASSAGVGDNEKLFF.

As regards this clone: The sample holds other DNA sequences that translate to the same CDR3. The chain employs TRBV6-5 and TRBJ1-1; no clear D gene. The V end lost 2 bases, the J end lost 4 bases, and 8 bases lay between the germline ends. Germline V CDR1 and CDR2: MNHEY, SVGAGI. The CDR3 has 13 residues. CDR3 nucleotides: TGTGCCAGCAGTTACCGGGGAGGCACTGAAGCTTTCTTT. Its translation is CASSYRGGTEAFF.

The chain links TRBV30 to TRBJ1-5; tentatively, D is TRBD1 (6 bases). Per the germline V gene, CDR1 is GTSNPN and CDR2 is SVGIG (reference sequence). The CDR3 totals 14 residues. V was cut by 0 bases and J by 4 bases, with 10 bases left in between. As DNA, the CDR3 is TGTGCCTGGAGTGTCGGACAGCGAAATCAGCCCCAGCATTTT. It translates to CAWSVGQRNQPQHF.

This chain joins TRBV5-1 and TRBJ1-1; TRBD1 might be the D (5 bases). Germline lookup yields CDR1 SGHRS and CDR2 YFSETQ. Trimming cost V 4 bases and J 5 bases, with 18 bases left between them. This CDR3 is 15 amino acids long. CDR3 sequence reads: CASSDQGVGGTEAFF. DNA for the CDR3: TGCGCCAGCAGCGATCAGGGAGTCGGAGGGACTGAAGCTTTCTTT.

This chain connects TRBV29-1 to TRBJ1-6; TRBD1 might be the D (6 bases). The germline V gene encodes CDR1 SQVTM and CDR2 ANQGSEA. With 6 bases removed from V and 8 bases from J, the gap between germline ends came to 17 bases. The CDR3 consists of 14 residues. CDR3 sequence (DNA): TGCAGCGTCAGGACAGACTCGGCCCATTCACCCCTCCACTTT. Its translation: CSVRTDSAHSPLHF. Looking up the rest from reference TRBV29-1 and TRBJ1-6 gives the full variable domain: SAVISQKPSRDICQRGTSLTIQCQVDSQVTMMFWYRQQPGQSLTLIATANQGSEATYESGFVIDKFPISRPNLTFSTLTVSNMSPEDSSIYLCSVRTDSAHSPLHFGNGTRLTVT.

The chain employs TRBV7-9 and TRBJ2-1; 8 nucleotides align to TRBD1. Unmatched junction bases numbered 10, after V lost 1 base and J lost 5 bases. Germline lookup yields CDR1 SEHNR and CDR2 FQNEAQ (reference sequence). CDR3 size: 17 residues. The CDR3 is CASSLGGIGQGNNEQFF. For the CDR3, the DNA is TGTGCCAGCAGCTTAGGGGGGATAGGACAGGGAAACAATGAGCAGTTCTTC. The full variable domain, completed using reference TRBV7-9 and TRBJ2-1, is DTGVSQNPRHKITKRGQNVTFRCDPISEHNRLYWYRQTLGQGPEFLTYFQNEAQLEKSRLLSDRFSAERPKGSFSTLEIQRTEQGDSAMYLCASSLGGIGQGNNEQFFGPGTRLTVL.

The genes are TRBV5-1 and TRBJ2-2; 8 nucleotides match TRBD2. The CDR3 covers 17 residues. Germline trimming cut 0 bases from V and 0 bases from J; bases unmatched to any gene: 4. CDR1 and CDR2 from the germline V gene are SGHRS and YFSETQ. DNA for the CDR3: TGCGCCAGCAGCTTGGGGATTAGCGGGGCGAACACCGGGGAGCTGTTTTTT. Translation: CASSLGISGANTGELFF.

The CDR3 nucleotides are TGTGCCAGCAGGCTTACCGCTTCGAGGACCGGGGAGCTGTTTTTT. Translated, it gives CASRLTASRTGELFF. The chain links TRBV11-2 to TRBJ2-2, with D unresolved. There are 15 residues in the CDR3. V lost 6 bases and J lost 5, with 16 bases in between. Germline V gives CDR1 SGHAT, CDR2 FQNNGV.

V is TRBV19 and J is TRBJ1-1, with D unclear. From germline, CDR1 is LNHDA and CDR2 SQIVND (reference sequence). There are 13 residues in the CDR3. Deletions cut 10 bases from V and 3 bases from J, with 15 bases between. The CDR3 DNA reads TGTGCCACCACCACGGGATGGTACACTGAAGCTTTCTTT. As protein: CATTTGWYTEAFF.

The chain combines TRBV13 with TRBJ2-5; tentatively, D is TRBD1 (6 bases). This CDR3 is built from 16 residues. Trimming cost V 4 bases and J 0 bases, with 15 bases left between them. Germline loops: CDR1 PRHDT, CDR2 FYEKMQ (reference sequence). CDR3 in amino acids: CASSSMMDSNQETQYF. Here the CDR3 DNA reads TGTGCCAGCAGCTCGATGATGGACAGCAACCAAGAGACCCAGTACTTC.

The genes are TRBV6-5 and TRBJ1-1; D is unclear. This CDR3 is built from 13 residues. Germline V gene data show CDR1 as MNHEY and CDR2 as SVGAGI. V gave up 7 bases and J gave up 4 bases, with 13 bases separating them. The CDR3 spells CASNRPAVTEAFF. The CDR3 DNA reads TGTGCCAGCAATCGACCGGCGGTCACTGAAGCTTTCTTT.

There are a few counts of this clone. This sequence joins TRBV19 and TRBJ1-5; the D gene is possibly TRBD1 (6 bases). Trimming stripped 5 bases from V and 2 bases from J, with 16 bases between. Germline loops: CDR1 LNHDA, CDR2 SQIVND (reference sequence). This CDR3 region has 16 residues. This CDR3 reads CASSEGEGRGNQPQHF. The CDR3 coding sequence is TGTGCCAGTAGTGAGGGGGAGGGTAGAGGCAATCAGCCCCAGCATTTT. The full variable domain, with the rest looked up from reference TRBV19 and TRBJ1-5, is DGGITQSPKYLFRKEGQNVTLSCEQNLNHDAMYWYRQDPGQGLRLIYYSQIVNDFQKGDIAEGYSVSREKKESFPLTVTSAQKNPTAFYLCASSEGEGRGNQPQHFGDGTRLSIL.

This chain connects TRBV5-1 to TRBJ1-2; TRBD1 is a possible D gene (6 bases). Trimming pared 4 bases from V and 10 bases from J, leaving 23 bases between. The CDR3 has 15 residues. Per the germline V gene, CDR1 is SGHRS and CDR2 is YFSETQ. CDR3 protein: CASSLPTGFHDDYTF. CDR3 sequence (DNA): TGCGCCAGCAGCCTACCCACAGGGTTTCACGATGACTACACCTTC.

This clone was seen ten or more times. The chain couples TRBV29-1 to TRBJ2-7; TRBD1 aligns across 10 bases. CDR1 is SQVTM, CDR2 ANQGSEA, per germline. V trimming: 2 bases; J trimming: 4 bases; junction bases outside the gene matches: 2. The CDR3 length is 13 residues. The CDR3 protein is CSVERGQGYEQYF. The CDR3 DNA is TGCAGCGTTGAAAGGGGACAGGGGTACGAGCAGTACTTC.

This clone was found many times. The chain couples TRBV19 to TRBJ2-3; TRBD2 matches 12 bases. The CDR3 is 15 amino acids. After removal of 2 bases from V and 4 bases from J, the junction contained 1 base not matched to a gene. Germline-derived CDR1 and CDR2 are LNHDA and SQIVND (reference sequence). CDR3 sequence reads: CASSILAGGPDTQYF. The CDR3 region has the DNA TGTGCCAGTAGTATACTAGCGGGGGGGCCAGATACGCAGTATTTT.

This clone was detected ten times or more. The rearrangement uses TRBV30 and TRBJ1-1; no clear D. V shed 3 bases and J shed 0 bases, with 8 bases lying between them. The CDR3 has 13 amino acids. Germline assignment: CDR1 GTSNPN and CDR2 SVGIG (reference sequence). CDR3 amino acids: CAWSSGMNTEAFF. The CDR3 DNA follows: TGTGCCTGGAGCTCGGGGATGAACACTGAAGCTTTCTTT.

This sequence joins TRBV6-1 and TRBJ1-1; D call uncertain. Germline V lookup: CDR1 MNHNS, CDR2 SASEGT. CDR3 length: 14 residues. The V gene lost 2 bases and the J gene lost 7 bases, with 14 bases spanning the gap. The CDR3 DNA follows: TGTGCCAGCAGTGAATTTGTAGGGAGGTATGAAGCTTTCTTT. It specifies CASSEFVGRYEAFF.